The clone carrying this T cell receptor beta chain has a single count. Antigen: not known. This sample was included in a study of cytomegalovirus exposure and HLA in healthy donors. Regarding the study as a whole: In a later analysis, HLA-C alleles had the fewest associated TCRs, DRB1 alleles the most.

The PCR employed 60 Vbeta primers together with 13 Jbeta primers. Profiling relied on immunoSEQ multiplex PCR, and the TCRdb table lists in-frame clones only, not all of them. The sample records 150,000 to 200,000 clones, approximately 85% being singletons. V lost 5 bases and J lost 5; bases outside the gene matches: 4. The V gene's germline CDR1 is MNHEY and CDR2 SMNVEV (reference sequence). This CDR3 comprises 13 residues. V and J are TRBV27 and TRBJ1-2; TRBD1 aligns across 8 bases. Sequenced input: PBMCs. This receptor was taken from a man under 40 in good health and CMV-seropositive. The CDR3 bases are TGTGCCAGCAGTGGACAGGGCCCATATGGCTACACCTTC. Translation: CASSGQGPYGYTF.